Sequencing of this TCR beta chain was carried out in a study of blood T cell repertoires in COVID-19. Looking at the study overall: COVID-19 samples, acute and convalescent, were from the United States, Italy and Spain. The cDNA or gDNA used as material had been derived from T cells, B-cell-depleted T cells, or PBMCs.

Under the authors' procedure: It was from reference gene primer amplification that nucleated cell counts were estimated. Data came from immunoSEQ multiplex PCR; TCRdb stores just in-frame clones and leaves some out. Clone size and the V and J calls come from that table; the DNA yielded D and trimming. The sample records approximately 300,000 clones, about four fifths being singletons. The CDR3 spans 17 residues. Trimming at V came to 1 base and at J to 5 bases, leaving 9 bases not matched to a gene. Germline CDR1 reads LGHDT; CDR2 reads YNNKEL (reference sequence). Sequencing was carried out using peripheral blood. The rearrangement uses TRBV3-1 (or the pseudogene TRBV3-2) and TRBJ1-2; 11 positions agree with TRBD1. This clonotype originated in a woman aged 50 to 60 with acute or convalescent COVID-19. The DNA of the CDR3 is TGTGCCAGCAGCCAAGGGGGACAGGGGGGTATAGGTTATGGCTACACCTTC. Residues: CASSQGGQGGIGYGYTF.